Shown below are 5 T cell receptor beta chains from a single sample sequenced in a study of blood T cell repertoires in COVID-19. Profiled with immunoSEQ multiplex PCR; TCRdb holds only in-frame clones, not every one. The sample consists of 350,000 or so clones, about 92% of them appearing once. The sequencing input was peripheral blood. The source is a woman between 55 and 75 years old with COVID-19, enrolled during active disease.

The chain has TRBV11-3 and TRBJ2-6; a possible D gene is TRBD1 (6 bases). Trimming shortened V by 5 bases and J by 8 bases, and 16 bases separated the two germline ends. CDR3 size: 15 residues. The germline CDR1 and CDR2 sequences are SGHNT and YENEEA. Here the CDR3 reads CASSPSRQATNVLTF. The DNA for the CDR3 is TGTGCCAGCAGCCCCTCCCGACAGGCTACCAACGTCCTGACTTTC.

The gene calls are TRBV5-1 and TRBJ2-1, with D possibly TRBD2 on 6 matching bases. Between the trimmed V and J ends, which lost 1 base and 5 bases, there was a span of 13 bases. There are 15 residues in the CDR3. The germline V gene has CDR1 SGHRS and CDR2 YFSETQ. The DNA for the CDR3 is TGCGCCAGCAGCTTGCTTGGAGGGTCGGACAATGAGCAGTTCTTC. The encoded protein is CASSLLGGSDNEQFF.

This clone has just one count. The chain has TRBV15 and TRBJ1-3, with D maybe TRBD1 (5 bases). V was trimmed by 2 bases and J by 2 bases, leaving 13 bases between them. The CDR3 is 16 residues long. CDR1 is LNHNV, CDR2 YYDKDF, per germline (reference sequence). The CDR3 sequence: CATSRPFREAGNTIYF. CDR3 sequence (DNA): TGTGCCACCAGCAGACCCTTCAGGGAGGCTGGAAACACCATATATTTT.

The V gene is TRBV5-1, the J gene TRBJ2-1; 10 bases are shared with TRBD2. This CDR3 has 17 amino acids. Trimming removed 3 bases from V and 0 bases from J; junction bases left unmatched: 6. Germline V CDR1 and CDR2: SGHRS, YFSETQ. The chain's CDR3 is CASSYLAGVSSYNEQFF. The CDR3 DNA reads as TGCGCCAGCAGCTATCTAGCGGGGGTAAGCTCCTACAATGAGCAGTTCTTC.

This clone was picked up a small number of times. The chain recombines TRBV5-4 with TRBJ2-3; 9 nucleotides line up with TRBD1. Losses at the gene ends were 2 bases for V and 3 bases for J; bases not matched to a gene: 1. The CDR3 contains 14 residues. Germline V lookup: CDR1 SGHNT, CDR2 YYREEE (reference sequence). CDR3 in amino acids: CASSLQGATDTQYF. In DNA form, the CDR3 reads TGTGCCAGCAGCTTACAGGGGGCGACAGATACGCAGTATTTT. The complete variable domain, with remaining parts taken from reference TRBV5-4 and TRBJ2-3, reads ETGVTQSPTHLIKTRGQQVTLRCSSQSGHNTVSWYQQALGQGPQFIFQYYREEENGRGNFPPRFSGLQFPNYSSELNVNALELDDSALYLCASSLQGATDTQYFGPGTRLTVL.